This is a list of T cell receptor beta chains from one sample in a study of blood T cell repertoires in COVID-19. The assay was immunoSEQ multiplex PCR, and TCRdb's table has in-frame clones only and misses some. The sample carries about 83,000 clones, about nine tenths recorded once. The sample consisted of peripheral blood. The receptors come from a woman in her forties or fifties with active or convalescent COVID-19. Each CDR3 is given with its conserved first and last residue. Each record gives: clone size, V gene, J gene, D gene, CDR3 protein, CDR3 DNA. D genes are given only for firm matches. Where a row states a size, it is once, few, many or the class of an expanded clone; other rows omit it.

>-|TRBV10-3|TRBJ1-1|-
CAISETSFEAFF
TGTGCCATCAGTGAGACGAGTTTTGAAGCTTTCTTT
>once|TRBV5-1|TRBJ2-5|-
CASTTGGDQETQYF
TGCGCCAGCACAACAGGGGGGGACCAAGAGACCCAGTACTTC
>-|TRBV29-1|TRBJ1-1|-
CSVGRAGAEAFF
TGCAGCGTCGGGCGGGCGGGGGCTGAAGCTTTCTTT
>-|TRBV7-9|TRBJ1-1|-
CASSLGTAGPEAFF
TGTGCCAGCAGCTTAGGGACAGCCGGCCCTGAAGCTTTCTTT
>-|TRBV2|TRBJ2-5|TRBD2
CASHEGAGLGETQYF
TGTGCCAGCCACGAAGGAGCGGGGCTGGGGGAGACCCAGTACTTC
>-|TRBV19|TRBJ1-2|-
CASSITSRGYGYTF
TGTGCCAGTAGTATTACTTCTCGAGGCTATGGCTACACCTTC
>-|TRBV7-8|TRBJ1-5|TRBD1
CASSLVQGAGQPQHF
TGTGCCAGCAGCTTGGTCCAGGGGGCCGGCCAGCCCCAGCATTTT
>-|TRBV19|TRBJ2-7|TRBD1
CATGQALSSYEQYF
TGTGCCACCGGACAGGCCCTTAGCTCCTACGAGCAGTACTTT
>once|TRBV3-1/TRBV3-2|TRBJ1-2|TRBD1
CASSRGQGINYGYTF
TGTGCCAGCAGCCGCGGACAGGGAATTAACTATGGCTACACCTTC
>-|TRBV6-5|TRBJ1-5|-
CASTLGRGGNQPQHF
TGTGCCAGCACCTTGGGGAGGGGGGGCAATCAGCCCCAGCATTTT
>-|TRBV18|TRBJ1-1|-
CASSQTRGGTEAFF
TGTGCCAGCTCGCAAACCAGGGGTGGCACTGAAGCTTTCTTT
>few|TRBV2|TRBJ1-6|TRBD1
CASSDRGTNNSPLHF
TGTGCCAGCAGTGACAGGGGGACAAATAATTCACCCCTCCACTTT
>-|TRBV10-3|TRBJ2-3|-
CAISGLFPTDTQYF
TGTGCCATCAGTGGACTTTTCCCTACAGATACGCAGTATTTT
>-|TRBV30|TRBJ1-5|-
CAWSRGGGNQPQHF
TGTGCCTGGAGTCGCGGGGGGGGCAATCAGCCCCAGCATTTT
>many|TRBV9|TRBJ1-3|-
CASSVERVAGNTIYF
TGTGCCAGCAGCGTAGAGAGGGTTGCTGGAAACACCATATATTTT
>-|TRBV27|TRBJ1-5|-
CASSLSSWGGMDQPQHF
TGTGCCAGCAGTTTGAGTTCTTGGGGAGGAATGGATCAGCCCCAGCATTTT
>once|TRBV27|TRBJ1-1|-
CASSNLDLTEAFF
TGTGCCAGCAGTAACCTGGACTTAACTGAAGCTTTCTTT
>-|TRBV5-1|TRBJ2-5|TRBD2
CASSSFGTSGQETQYF
TGCGCCAGCAGCTCTTTCGGGACTAGCGGACAAGAGACCCAGTACTTC
>-|TRBV6-5|TRBJ2-5|-
CASSRTRQETQYF
TGTGCCAGCAGCCGGACACGTCAAGAGACCCAGTACTTC
>-|TRBV11-1|TRBJ2-3|-
CASSLGRRGTSDTQYF
TGTGCCAGCAGCTTAGGTCGGCGGGGTACGTCAGATACGCAGTATTTT
>-|TRBV10-3|TRBJ2-2|TRBD1
CAIRSTGGTGELFF
TGTGCCATCAGGTCCACAGGGGGCACCGGGGAGCTGTTTTTT
>-|TRBV19|TRBJ1-1|-
CASTIQGDRNTEAFF
TGTGCCAGTACCATACAGGGTGATAGAAACACTGAAGCTTTCTTT
>few|TRBV18|TRBJ1-2|TRBD1
CASSPDRDVRYTF
TGTGCCAGCTCACCAGACAGGGACGTGCGGTACACCTTC
>-|TRBV20-1|TRBJ2-7|-
CSASGVLGAYEQYF
TGCAGTGCTAGTGGTGTGTTGGGAGCCTACGAGCAGTACTTC
>-|TRBV4-1|TRBJ2-5|-
CASSLGETQYF
TGCGCCAGCAGCCTCGGGGAGACCCAGTACTTC
>-|TRBV29-1|TRBJ2-5|TRBD1
CSVEDGGAGGETQYF
TGCAGCGTTGAGGACGGGGGAGCAGGGGGCGAGACCCAGTACTTC
>-|TRBV7-6|TRBJ2-1|-
CASSLDPPLRGLDEQFF
TGTGCCAGCAGCTTAGACCCCCCTCTTCGTGGGCTCGATGAGCAGTTCTTC
>-|TRBV7-6|TRBJ1-5|-
CASSLAPRMLNQPQHF
TGTGCCAGCAGCTTAGCGCCTAGGATGCTCAATCAGCCCCAGCATTTT
>-|TRBV7-2|TRBJ1-2|TRBD1
CASTLRAGGASNGYTF
TGTGCCAGCACCCTTAGGGCAGGGGGCGCATCAAACGGCTACACCTTC
>-|TRBV7-2|TRBJ2-3|-
CASSEARGPPTDTQYF
TGTGCCAGCAGTGAGGCGCGGGGGCCCCCGACAGATACGCAGTATTTT
>-|TRBV21-1|TRBJ1-2|-
CASSKLGGSPYGYTF
TGTGCCAGCAGCAAATTAGGGGGAAGCCCCTATGGCTACACCTTC
>-|TRBV7-9|TRBJ2-2|-
CASSLKGGTGELFF
TGTGCCAGCAGCCTCAAAGGCGGTACCGGGGAGCTGTTTTTT
>-|TRBV29-1|TRBJ1-2|TRBD1
CSGGDDREGYTF
TGCAGCGGGGGGGATGACAGGGAGGGCTACACCTTC
>-|TRBV4-1|TRBJ1-2|-
CASSQGTASYTF
TGCGCCAGCAGCCAAGGGACAGCGAGCTACACCTTC
>-|TRBV10-3|TRBJ1-4|TRBD1
CAISTSGGTNEKLFF
TGTGCCATCAGCACCTCAGGGGGTACTAATGAAAAACTGTTTTTT
>-|TRBV5-5|TRBJ1-1|-
CASSLEGSGAGVAFF
TGTGCCAGCAGCTTGGAGGGATCGGGGGCGGGGGTAGCTTTCTTT
>-|TRBV27|TRBJ2-2|-
CASRTANTGELFF
TGTGCCAGCAGGACAGCAAACACCGGGGAGCTGTTTTTT
>-|TRBV30|TRBJ1-3|TRBD1
CAWGGTGPSGNTIYF
TGTGCCTGGGGAGGGACAGGGCCCTCTGGAAACACCATATATTTT
>-|TRBV14|TRBJ2-7|-
CASSQGWAGGQYF
TGTGCCAGCAGCCAAGGTTGGGCGGGTGGGCAGTACTTC
>-|TRBV19|TRBJ1-1|-
CASSSGSGGTEAFF
TGTGCCAGTAGTTCTGGGTCCGGCGGCACTGAAGCTTTCTTT
>-|TRBV30|TRBJ2-5|TRBD1
CAWSRGLETQYF
TGTGCCTGGAGCAGGGGGCTGGAGACCCAGTACTTC
>-|TRBV27|TRBJ2-1|TRBD1
CASSWDSSSYNEQFF
TGTGCCAGCAGCTGGGACAGCAGCTCCTACAATGAGCAGTTCTTC
>-|TRBV19|TRBJ2-3|-
CASSIAPSRDTQYF
TGTGCCAGTAGTATAGCCCCTTCCAGAGATACGCAGTATTTT
>-|TRBV30|TRBJ1-2|-
CAWSRDRSLGYTF
TGTGCCTGGAGCCGTGACAGGAGTCTCGGCTACACCTTC
>-|TRBV7-2|TRBJ2-1|-
CASSLRRGRNNEQFF
TGTGCCAGCAGCTTAAGGCGGGGAAGAAACAATGAGCAGTTCTTC
>-|TRBV5-5|TRBJ2-7|-
CASSLVRGPYEQYF
TGTGCCAGCAGCTTGGTGCGGGGCCCCTACGAGCAGTACTTC
>-|TRBV5-4|TRBJ2-3|TRBD2
CASYASGGAINTQYF
TGTGCCAGCTACGCTAGCGGGGGGGCAATAAATACGCAGTATTTT
>-|TRBV5-1|TRBJ2-2|TRBD1
CASSPRTGPNTGELFF
TGCGCCAGCAGCCCCAGGACAGGTCCGAACACCGGGGAGCTGTTTTTT
>-|TRBV27|TRBJ1-6|-
CASTSGRETWNSPLHF
TGTGCCAGCACCTCGGGGAGGGAGACCTGGAATTCACCCCTCCACTTT
>-|TRBV14|TRBJ1-1|-
CASSQDQGFAEAFF
TGTGCCAGCAGCCAAGATCAGGGGTTTGCTGAAGCTTTCTTT
>-|TRBV4-3|TRBJ2-7|TRBD2
CASSRGLAYEQYF
TGCGCCAGCAGCCGAGGACTAGCCTACGAGCAGTACTTC
>-|TRBV7-2|TRBJ2-2|-
CASSLVLNTGELFF
TGTGCCAGCAGCTTAGTACTGAACACCGGGGAGCTGTTTTTT
>-|TRBV4-1|TRBJ1-2|-
CASSPNEQGIYGYTF
TGCGCCAGCAGCCCAAACGAACAGGGCATCTATGGCTACACCTTC
>-|TRBV12-3/TRBV12-4|TRBJ1-6|-
CASSFSSSPLHF
TGTGCCAGCAGTTTTAGTTCTTCACCCCTCCACTTT
>-|TRBV2|TRBJ2-3|-
CASAGSLSTDTQYF
TGTGCCAGCGCGGGGAGCCTCAGCACAGATACGCAGTATTTT
>-|TRBV27|TRBJ2-5|TRBD2
CASSSFRLAGFRQETQYF
TGTGCCAGCAGTTCCTTTCGACTAGCGGGGTTTCGCCAAGAGACCCAGTACTTC